The present T cell receptor beta chain was sequenced within a study of cytomegalovirus exposure and HLA in healthy donors. The study's findings and limits: As was reported, the classifier diagnosed cytomegalovirus status with high specificity and sensitivity. Specificity of a few CMV-associated chains for CMV antigens was verified in vitro. A later analysis found common viral pathogens apparently linked to several of the most significant clusters.

PCR used 60 Vbeta primers and 13 Jbeta primers. The method was immunoSEQ multiplex PCR; TCRdb's version includes in-frame clones alone and lacks a portion of them. The data hold fewer than 95,000 clones, with 55% to 70% observed a single time. This CDR3 comprises 14 residues. The germline V gene has CDR1 SGHTS and CDR2 YDEGEE. V lost 5 bases to trimming and J lost 4 bases; unmatched junction nucleotides: 7. As regards this clone: The antigen remains unidentified.

The receptor was derived from a woman between 50 and 59 years old in good health and CMV-seropositive. The specimen was PBMCs. The chain carries TRBV5-8 and TRBJ2-5; 8 bases map to TRBD1. In nucleotides, the CDR3 is TGTGCCAGCAGTAACGGACAGGGTGCAGAGACCCAGTACTTC. Its translation: CASSNGQGAETQYF.